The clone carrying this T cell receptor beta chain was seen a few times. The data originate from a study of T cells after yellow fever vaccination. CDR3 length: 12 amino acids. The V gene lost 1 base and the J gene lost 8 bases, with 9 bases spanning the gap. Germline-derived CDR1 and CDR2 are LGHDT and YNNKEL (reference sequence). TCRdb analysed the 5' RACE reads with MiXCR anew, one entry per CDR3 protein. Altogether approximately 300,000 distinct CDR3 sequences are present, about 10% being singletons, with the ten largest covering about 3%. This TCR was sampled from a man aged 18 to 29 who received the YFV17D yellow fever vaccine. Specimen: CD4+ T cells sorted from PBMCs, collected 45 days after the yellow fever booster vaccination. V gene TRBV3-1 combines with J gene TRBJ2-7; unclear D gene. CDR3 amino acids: CASSQGLVQQYF. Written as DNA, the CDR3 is TGTGCCAGCAGCCAAGGTTTGGTCCAGCAGTACTTC.